This T cell receptor beta chain derives from a study of blood T cell repertoires in COVID-19. Sequencing was performed with immunoSEQ multiplex PCR; in TCRdb, only in-frame clones are kept and a portion is missing. The sample yields a few hundred thousand clones, about 91% seen once. Seattle patients were enrolled while actively infected and followed longitudinally. This clone was seen only once. This TCR came from a person between 18 and 35 years old with COVID-19, enrolled during active disease. Material for sequencing was peripheral blood.

The CDR3 spells CASSPSGHYQETQYF. The DNA of the CDR3 is TGTGCCAGCAGCCCTAGCGGGCACTACCAAGAGACCCAGTACTTC. The gene calls are TRBV27 and TRBJ2-5; 8 bases map to TRBD2. The CDR3 contains 15 residues. The junction had 6 bases not matched to a gene; V was cut back by 6 bases and J by 0 bases. Germline-derived CDR1 and CDR2 are MNHEY and SMNVEV (reference sequence).